This T cell receptor (beta chain) was retrieved from a study of blood T cell repertoires in COVID-19. On the study more broadly: The cDNA or gDNA used as material had been derived from T cells, B-cell-depleted T cells, or PBMCs.

The CDR3 sequence is 14 residues long. CDR1 is MGHDK and CDR2 is SYGVNS in the germline V gene. Between the trimmed V and J ends, which lost 0 bases and 6 bases, there was a span of 11 bases. Authors' processing steps: Reference gene primers were amplified, and this amplification served to estimate nucleated cell counts. Sequencing was performed with immunoSEQ multiplex PCR; in TCRdb, only in-frame clones are kept and a portion is missing. V, J and clone size derive from that table, while D and trimming were established from the DNA sequence. In the table there are about 74,000 clones, about four fifths of which are singletons.

Material for sequencing was peripheral blood. This sequence was found in a man in his 70s with acute or convalescent COVID-19. This chain uses TRBV25-1 with TRBJ1-2; tentatively, D is TRBD1 (5 bases). The CDR3, as DNA: TGTGCCAGCAGTGAATATGGAGGGACCCATGGCTACACCTTC. It specifies CASSEYGGTHGYTF.